This record covers a single T cell receptor (beta chain). With 0 bases removed from V and 1 base from J, the gap between germline ends came to 9 bases. CDR3 size: 15 residues. The germline V gene has CDR1 LNHNV and CDR2 YYDKDF (reference sequence). This sample was taken from a study of blood T cell repertoires in COVID-19. TCRdb's copy holds only in-frame clones and misses some; the assay was immunoSEQ multiplex PCR. The repertoire holds about 150,000 clones, with approximately 80% as singletons. The TCR originated in an older woman with acute or convalescent COVID-19. Sequencing was carried out using peripheral blood. The chain recombines TRBV15 with TRBJ1-1, with D perhaps matching TRBD1 (5 bases). DNA of the CDR3: TGTGCCACCAGCAGAGATGGGGGGGAGAACACTGAAGCTTTCTTT. Its protein is CATSRDGGENTEAFF.